A single sample gave rise to the 32 T cell receptor beta chains below, sequenced in a study of cytomegalovirus exposure and HLA in healthy donors. Both 60 Vbeta primers and 13 Jbeta primers went into the PCR. Assay used: immunoSEQ multiplex PCR; TCRdb lists only in-frame clones, some missing. The data show roughly 130,000 clones, with about four fifths seen just once and approximately 1.2% held by the top ten. Material: PBMCs. All receptors derive from a male donor in good health and CMV-seropositive.

The table lists this clone with a few counts. The V and J genes are TRBV7-6 and TRBJ2-1, with 11 bases aligning to TRBD2. V dropped 5 bases and J dropped 3; count of bases not matched to a gene: 9. From germline, CDR1 is SGHVS and CDR2 FNYEAQ. The CDR3 loop spans 17 amino acids. DNA of the CDR3: TGTGCCAGCAGCCCAGAAGTTAGCGGGAGGGGCTACAATGAGCAGTTCTTC. Amino acids: CASSPEVSGRGYNEQFF.

The chain combines TRBV2 with TRBJ1-2; 8 bases line up with TRBD1. The germline gives CDR1 SNHLY, CDR2 FYNNEI. The length of the CDR3 is 14 residues. Unmatched junction bases numbered 9, after V lost 8 bases and J lost 4 bases. The CDR3 DNA sequence: TGTGCCAGCGGGGGACAGGCGGTAGGCTATGGCTACACCTTC. Protein: CASGGQAVGYGYTF.

A single count supports this clone. CDR3 DNA sequence: TGTGCCAGCAGCTTCAGTGATTTTAGCACAGATACGCAGTATTTT. Protein product: CASSFSDFSTDTQYF. V gene TRBV6-1 combines with J gene TRBJ2-3; D gene ambiguous. There are 15 residues in the CDR3. Trimming cost V 6 bases and J 0 bases, with 13 bases left between them. Germline lookup yields CDR1 MNHNS and CDR2 SASEGT.

The rearrangement links TRBV19 to TRBJ2-5; possible D gene TRBD1, 5 bases. CDR3 length equals 16 residues. Germline CDR1 and CDR2: LNHDA and SQIVND (reference sequence). Trimming cost V 3 bases and J 3 bases, with 17 bases left between them. CDR3 nucleotides: TGTGCCAGTAGTATTAATATACCAGGGTATGAAGAGACCCAGTACTTC. This sequence encodes CASSINIPGYEETQYF.

This clone turned up a few times. The chain combines TRBV9 with TRBJ2-7; maybe TRBD2 (6 bases). The CDR3 runs to 14 residues. V was trimmed by 4 bases and J by 3 bases, leaving 14 bases between them. CDR1 is SGDLS and CDR2 is YYNGEE in the germline V gene. This CDR3 is CASSSRDGGYEQYF. CDR3 nucleotides: TGTGCCAGCAGCTCCCGGGACGGGGGCTACGAGCAGTACTTC.

This chain uses TRBV7-9 with TRBJ1-2; perhaps TRBD1 as D (5 bases). The CDR3 extends over 13 amino acids. Trimming cost V 1 base and J 4 bases, with 7 bases left between them. Germline loops: CDR1 SEHNR, CDR2 FQNEAQ (reference sequence). The CDR3 nucleotides are TGTGCCAGCAGCTTAGAGACAGTCTATGGCTACACCTTC. This sequence encodes CASSLETVYGYTF.

V is TRBV29-1 and J is TRBJ2-5; no reliable D call. This CDR3 region has 14 residues. Trimming took off 3 bases at V and 0 bases at J, with 11 bases between the two ends. CDR1 is SQVTM and CDR2 is ANQGSEA in the germline V gene. This CDR3 is CSVEWQANQETQYF. CDR3 DNA sequence: TGCAGCGTTGAGTGGCAGGCTAACCAAGAGACCCAGTACTTC.

As DNA, the CDR3 is TGTGCCAGCAGTGAATTTGTAGGCGGGCGGACCCAGTACTTC. Its translation: CASSEFVGGRTQYF. This chain joins TRBV2 and TRBJ2-5, with a weak D call TRBD2 (5 bases). The CDR3 totals 14 residues. The V end was cut by 2 bases, the J end by 7 bases, with 14 bases between. The germline V gene has CDR1 SNHLY and CDR2 FYNNEI.

In its sample, this clone was seen once. V gene TRBV6-1 combines with J gene TRBJ1-5; 7 bases fit TRBD1. The CDR3 is made up of 16 amino acids. Per the germline V gene, CDR1 is MNHNS and CDR2 is SASEGT. Trimming at V came to 4 bases and at J to 0 bases, leaving 6 bases not matched to a gene. The CDR3 here is CASSGTRTGSNQPQHF. The CDR3 nucleotides are TGTGCCAGCAGTGGGACGAGGACAGGTAGCAATCAGCCCCAGCATTTT.

The chain employs TRBV11-1 and TRBJ2-2; D unresolved. Germline V gives CDR1 SGHAT, CDR2 FQDESV (reference sequence). This CDR3 contains 15 residues. Trimming cost V 1 base and J 4 bases, with 10 bases left between them. This chain's CDR3 is CASSLVSFGTGELFF. CDR3 DNA: TGTGCCAGCAGCTTAGTCTCCTTCGGCACCGGGGAGCTGTTTTTT.

V and J are TRBV4-1 and TRBJ1-2; maybe TRBD1 (6 bases). The germline CDR1 and CDR2 sequences are MGHRA and YSYEKL. The CDR3 contains 15 residues. V lost 1 base to trimming and J lost 1 base, with 10 bases between them. In DNA, the CDR3 is TGCGCCAGCAGCCAAGGTCAGGGGATTAACTATGGCTACACCTTC. This sequence encodes CASSQGQGINYGYTF.

J is TRBJ2-5 and V is TRBV7-3, with 12 bases fitting TRBD2. Germline V CDR1 and CDR2: SGHTA, FQGTGA. With V trimmed by 5 bases and J by 4 bases, 14 bases remained unmatched. This CDR3 region has 18 residues. The CDR3: CASSPPLLAGGRGETQYF. CDR3 in DNA: TGTGCCAGCAGCCCACCTCTACTAGCGGGAGGACGGGGAGAGACCCAGTACTTC.

This clone was observed a single time. V and J are TRBV6-6 and TRBJ1-1, with 9 bases lining up with TRBD1. The CDR3 has 15 residues. With 5 bases clipped from V and 3 bases from J, the junction kept 7 bases outside the gene matches. Germline V lookup: CDR1 MNHNY, CDR2 SVGAGI (reference sequence). CDR3 in DNA: TGTGCCAGCAGTCCCCACAGGGGGCCCGACACTGAAGCTTTCTTT. Translation: CASSPHRGPDTEAFF.

Only one count was recorded for this clone. J is TRBJ1-2 and V is TRBV5-1, with 7 nucleotides matching TRBD1. V shed 5 bases, J shed 8 bases, and the junction held 6 bases outside the gene matches. The CDR3 consists of 12 residues. Germline V lookup: CDR1 SGHRS, CDR2 YFSETQ. The CDR3 bases are TGCGCCAGCAGTGGACAGGAAGTCGGCTACACCTTC. As protein: CASSGQEVGYTF.

The chain couples TRBV5-6 to TRBJ1-1, with D uncertain. Germline V lookup: CDR1 SGHDT, CDR2 YYEEEE. V lost 3 bases, J lost 5 bases, and 17 bases lay in between. The CDR3 has 15 amino acids. The CDR3 nucleotides are TGTGCCAGCAGCTACCTGACACAGTTTAATACTGAAGCTTTCTTT. Protein product: CASSYLTQFNTEAFF.

This chain joins TRBV7-9 and TRBJ1-5; 8 bases fit TRBD1. The CDR3 sequence is 16 residues long. Unmatched junction bases numbered 6, after V lost 4 bases and J lost 1 base. Germline V gene sequence: CDR1 SEHNR, CDR2 FQNEAQ (reference sequence). CDR3 residues: CASSSKGTGSNQPQHF. The CDR3 coding sequence is TGTGCCAGCAGCTCAAAGGGGACAGGCAGCAATCAGCCCCAGCATTTT.

This clone was recorded a few times. This sequence joins TRBV27 and TRBJ2-3, with 7 positions matching TRBD2. J lost 2 bases, V lost 7 bases, and 21 bases had no gene match. CDR1 and CDR2 from the germline V gene are MNHEY and SMNVEV (reference sequence). The CDR3 length is 19 residues. The CDR3 reads CASTLRTRSVPVITDTQYF. The CDR3, as DNA: TGTGCCAGCACCCTTCGGACTAGAAGCGTCCCCGTAATCACAGATACGCAGTATTTT.

This CDR3 is CASSLFGGGTLDTQYF. The CDR3 coding sequence is TGTGCCAGCAGTCTTTTCGGCGGAGGGACCTTGGATACGCAGTATTTT. The chain carries TRBV11-2 and TRBJ2-3; D is possibly TRBD2 (6 bases). Per the germline V gene, CDR1 is SGHAT and CDR2 is FQNNGV. V lost 6 bases and J lost 6, with 22 bases in between. The CDR3 runs to 16 residues.

CDR3: CASSFSGTSEQYF. CDR3 in DNA: TGTGCCAGCAGTTTTTCCGGGACTTCCGAGCAGTACTTC. The V gene is TRBV6-6, the J gene TRBJ2-7, with a weak D call TRBD2 (6 bases). Germline CDR1 reads MNHNY; CDR2 reads SVGAGI (reference sequence). V lost 4 bases and J 6 bases, leaving 13 bases between the germline ends. The CDR3 contains 13 residues.

This chain uses TRBV4-1 with TRBJ2-2, with D perhaps TRBD2 (6 bases). Germline CDR1 is MGHRA and CDR2 is YSYEKL. The CDR3 spans 15 residues. V was shortened by 7 bases and J by 6 bases, with 18 bases between the two germline ends. Written as DNA, the CDR3 is TGCGCCAGCACCCTGGGGGGAAAGTGGGCCGGGGAGCTGTTTTTT. Encoded protein: CASTLGGKWAGELFF.

The V call is TRBV4-1, the J call TRBJ2-3, with TRBD2 matching 13 bases. The CDR3 length is 18 residues. CDR1 and CDR2 (germline): MGHRA, YSYEKL. V gave up 0 bases and J gave up 4 bases; unmatched junction bases: 7. The CDR3 loop reads CASSQDPGLAGASDTQYF. In DNA form, the CDR3 reads TGCGCCAGCAGCCAAGATCCCGGACTAGCGGGAGCGTCAGATACGCAGTATTTT.

The chain employs TRBV7-9 and TRBJ2-5; 7 bases are shared with TRBD2. CDR3 size: 14 residues. The germline gives CDR1 SEHNR, CDR2 FQNEAQ (reference sequence). The V segment lost 6 bases and the J segment 1 base; nucleotides outside the gene matches: 5. In nucleotides, the CDR3 is TGTGCCAGCAGACCCGGGGGGAGCCAAGAGACCCAGTACTTC. It specifies CASRPGGSQETQYF.

This clone was detected only once. V and J are TRBV15 and TRBJ2-1; 7 positions agree with TRBD2. V was clipped by 0 bases and J by 0 bases; unmatched bases: 8. The CDR3 length is 18 residues. CDR1 is LNHNV and CDR2 is YYDKDF in the germline V gene (reference sequence). CDR3: CATSREERAGSSYNEQFF. As DNA, the CDR3 is TGTGCCACCAGCAGAGAAGAACGAGCGGGGAGCTCCTACAATGAGCAGTTCTTC.

J is TRBJ1-1 and V is TRBV29-1; no firm D call. The CDR3 extends over 13 amino acids. Looked up from germline, CDR1 is SQVTM and CDR2 is ANQGSEA. V lost 2 bases to trimming and J lost 2 bases, with 9 bases between them. CDR3 coding DNA: TGCAGCGTTGAACAACAAATAAACACTGAAGCTTTCTTT. Residues: CSVEQQINTEAFF.

The rearrangement uses TRBV5-1 and TRBJ2-6; D unclear. V shed 0 bases and J shed 1 base, with 8 bases lying between them. Germline V gene sequence: CDR1 SGHRS, CDR2 YFSETQ. This CDR3 is built from 16 residues. As DNA, the CDR3 is TGCGCCAGCAGCTTGGGAGGTCTTTCTGGGGCCAACGTCCTGACTTTC. This sequence encodes CASSLGGLSGANVLTF.

The chain employs TRBV5-8 and TRBJ2-7; 9 bases fit TRBD2. Germline CDR1 is SGHTS and CDR2 is YDEGEE. V shed 1 base, J shed 2 bases, and the junction held 16 bases outside the gene matches. The CDR3 runs 19 residues. The CDR3 DNA is TGTGCCAGCAGCTTGCTGGGGCCGTTTAGCGGGGGTGATACCTACGAGCAGTACTTC. Amino acids: CASSLLGPFSGGDTYEQYF.

The V and J genes are TRBV5-6 and TRBJ2-7; D perhaps matches TRBD1 (5 bases). Trimming stripped 2 bases from V and 3 bases from J, with 15 bases between. The length of the CDR3 is 15 residues. Germline V CDR1 and CDR2: SGHDT, YYEEEE. The CDR3, as DNA: TGTGCCAGCAGCTTCTTTAGGGGCAGGGTCTACGAGCAGTACTTC. Protein product: CASSFFRGRVYEQYF.

The chain joins TRBV5-8 to TRBJ2-3; 11 bases are a match to TRBD2. V was pared by 2 bases and J by 2 bases, with 4 bases of the junction left unmatched. Looked up from germline, CDR1 is SGHTS and CDR2 is YDEGEE. This CDR3 spans 16 amino acids. CDR3 DNA sequence: TGTGCCAGCAGCTTCGATAGCGGGAGGGCCACAGATACGCAGTATTTT. It translates to CASSFDSGRATDTQYF.

This clone was counted only a few times. The chain is built from TRBV4-3 and TRBJ1-2; TRBD1 aligns across 7 bases. V lost 0 bases, J lost 0 bases, and 7 bases stayed unmatched. The CDR3 length is 17 residues. The germline V gene encodes CDR1 LGHNA and CDR2 YSLEER. In DNA, the CDR3 is TGCGCCAGCAGCCAAGACGTTTGGGACAGTACTAACTATGGCTACACCTTC. Translation gives CASSQDVWDSTNYGYTF.

In regard to this clone: Other nucleotide sequences in the sample specify the same CDR3. The CDR3 DNA reads as TGTGCCAGCAGTTTGGTTCCGGGCGGGAGATCGCGGAATGAGCAGTTCTTC. Translated: CASSLVPGGRSRNEQFF. The V call is TRBV28, the J call TRBJ2-1, with 7 bases matching TRBD2. The germline gives CDR1 MDHEN, CDR2 SYDVKM. The CDR3 is 17 amino acids. J gave up 7 bases and V 3 bases, and 15 bases lay outside the gene matches.

In its sample, this clone was seen once. The CDR3 DNA reads TGTGCCAGCAGTTTAACTGGACTAGCGGGCGAGCAGTACTTC. Protein: CASSLTGLAGEQYF. V and J are TRBV28 and TRBJ2-7, with 11 bases fitting TRBD2. The CDR3 extends over 14 amino acids. The junction had 3 bases not matched to a gene; V was cut back by 2 bases and J by 6 bases. Germline V CDR1 and CDR2: MDHEN, SYDVKM. Based on the CDR3 plus reference TRBV28 and TRBJ2-7, the full variable domain is DVKVTQSSRYLVKRTGEKVFLECVQDMDHENMFWYRQDPGLGLRLIYFSYDVKMKEKGDIPEGYSVSREKKERFSLILESASTNQTSMYLCASSLTGLAGEQYFGPGTRLTVT.

The chain uses TRBV7-9 and TRBJ2-5; TRBD2 aligns across 8 bases. In germline, CDR1 is SEHNR, CDR2 FQNEAQ (reference sequence). V dropped 8 bases and J dropped 5; count of bases not matched to a gene: 13. The CDR3 sequence is 15 residues long. For the CDR3, the DNA is TGTGCCAGCGAAGGGAGCGGGGGCTTAGGGGAGACCCAGTACTTC. It is translated as CASEGSGGLGETQYF.